Each of the 12 T cell receptor beta chains below was sequenced from the same sample in a study of blood T cell repertoires in COVID-19. The protocol was immunoSEQ multiplex PCR, while the TCRdb copy is restricted to in-frame clones and leaves out a portion. Here the sample spans about 34,000 clones, roughly four fifths being singletons. The specimen sequenced was peripheral blood. These receptors all come from a human donor in a cohort sampled during active COVID-19.

This chain joins TRBV5-1 and TRBJ1-1; TRBD1 is a possible D gene (6 bases). The V and J ends lost 1 base and 8 bases respectively, with 15 bases between them. Germline lookup yields CDR1 SGHRS and CDR2 YFSETQ. The CDR3 has 14 residues. The CDR3: CASSLWGQGQEAFF. CDR3 bases: TGCGCCAGCAGCTTGTGGGGGCAGGGCCAGGAAGCTTTCTTT.

The chain combines TRBV5-8 with TRBJ1-5, with D possibly matching TRBD1 (6 bases). The CDR3 sequence is 15 residues long. Germline V gene data show CDR1 as SGHTS and CDR2 as YDEGEE. V lost 4 bases and J 5 bases, leaving 16 bases between the germline ends. The CDR3 loop reads CASSLQGLVHQPQHF. Written as DNA, the CDR3 is TGTGCCAGCAGCCTCCAGGGGCTAGTGCATCAGCCCCAGCATTTT. Full variable domain (rest looked up from reference TRBV5-8 and TRBJ1-5): EAGVTQSPTHLIKTRGQQATLRCSPISGHTSVYWYQQALGLGLQFLLWYDEGEERNRGNFPPRFSGRQFPNYSSELNVNALELEDSALYLCASSLQGLVHQPQHFGDGTRLSIL.

This chain links TRBV29-1 with TRBJ2-7; TRBD1 agrees at 7 bases. V lost 6 bases to trimming and J lost 6 bases; unmatched junction nucleotides: 11. Germline CDR1 SQVTM, CDR2 ANQGSEA. The CDR3 covers 13 residues. Written as DNA, the CDR3 is TGCAGCGTCGCACATTCCTACAGGGGCGAGCAGTACTTC. Residues: CSVAHSYRGEQYF.

J is TRBJ1-5 and V is TRBV5-1, with 8 bases matching TRBD1. V gave up 0 bases and J gave up 1 base; unmatched junction bases: 6. The CDR3 is made up of 17 amino acids. Germline values: CDR1 SGHRS, CDR2 YFSETQ. The CDR3, as DNA: TGCGCCAGCAGCTTGGATCCAGGGGGCTGGAGCAATCAGCCCCAGCATTTT. It is translated as CASSLDPGGWSNQPQHF.

This sequence joins TRBV3-1 (or the pseudogene TRBV3-2) and TRBJ2-1; no firm D call. V was shortened by 3 bases and J by 0 bases, with 9 bases between the two germline ends. The length of the CDR3 is 15 residues. The germline gives CDR1 LGHDT, CDR2 YNNKEL (reference sequence). The CDR3 protein is CASSQRSSSYNEQFF. In nucleotides, the CDR3 is TGTGCCAGCAGCCAGAGGTCAAGCTCCTACAATGAGCAGTTCTTC.

V and J are TRBV9 and TRBJ2-3; 11 positions agree with TRBD2. The ends lost 3 bases at V and 3 bases at J; junction bases unmatched: 6. Looked up from germline, CDR1 is SGDLS and CDR2 is YYNGEE. The CDR3 has 16 residues. The chain's CDR3 is CASSARLAGTTDTQYF. CDR3 in DNA: TGTGCCAGCAGCGCTCGACTAGCGGGGACAACAGATACGCAGTATTTT.

This clone was counted only a few times. The rearrangement joins TRBV19 to TRBJ2-2; D may be TRBD2 (5 bases). CDR3 size: 12 residues. Germline CDR1 LNHDA, CDR2 SQIVND (reference sequence). Trimming stripped 5 bases from V and 7 bases from J, with 8 bases between. The CDR3 loop is CASSRRSGELFF. DNA for the CDR3: TGTGCCAGTAGTCGGAGGAGCGGGGAGCTGTTTTTT.

This clone has a single count. The rearrangement links TRBV3-1 (or the pseudogene TRBV3-2) to TRBJ2-3, with D perhaps TRBD2 (5 bases). Between the trimmed V and J ends, which lost 1 base and 2 bases, there was a span of 16 bases. This CDR3 region has 17 residues. CDR1 is LGHDT and CDR2 is YNNKEL in the germline V gene (reference sequence). In DNA form, the CDR3 reads TGTGCCAGCAGCCAAGGCGGGTGGTCGCGTTCCACAGATACGCAGTATTTT. Translated, it gives CASSQGGWSRSTDTQYF.

The chain is built from TRBV19 and TRBJ2-7, with D tentatively TRBD1 (5 bases). The CDR3 sequence is 16 residues long. Trimming left V 2 bases short and J 6 bases short, with 20 bases between. In germline, CDR1 is LNHDA, CDR2 SQIVND (reference sequence). The CDR3 DNA reads TGTGCCAGTAGTATAAGGTTGGGGCGCATGTCGTCCGAGCAGTACTTC. Translated: CASSIRLGRMSSEQYF.

V is TRBV19 and J is TRBJ2-1; 11 bases align to TRBD2. Germline-derived CDR1 and CDR2 are LNHDA and SQIVND (reference sequence). The V segment lost 5 bases and the J segment 4 bases; nucleotides outside the gene matches: 10. The length of the CDR3 is 17 residues. CDR3 amino acids: CASSQPGTSGLYNEQFF. The CDR3 DNA reads TGTGCCAGTAGTCAGCCCGGGACTAGCGGCCTGTACAATGAGCAGTTCTTC. Filled out from reference TRBV19 and TRBJ2-1, the complete variable domain reads DGGITQSPKYLFRKEGQNVTLSCEQNLNHDAMYWYRQDPGQGLRLIYYSQIVNDFQKGDIAEGYSVSREKKESFPLTVTSAQKNPTAFYLCASSQPGTSGLYNEQFFGPGTRLTVL.

V gene TRBV7-6 combines with J gene TRBJ2-5; maybe TRBD2 (8 bases). The CDR3 contains 16 residues. The V end was cut by 5 bases, the J end by 5 bases, with 21 bases between. Germline V gives CDR1 SGHVS, CDR2 FNYEAQ. CDR3 sequence reads: CASSTGVAGTGETQYF. As DNA, the CDR3 is TGTGCCAGCAGCACAGGGGTAGCGGGAACGGGGGAGACCCAGTACTTC.

The CDR3 nucleotides read TGTGCCAGTAGTAGGGACAGGGCCACCTACGAGCAGTACTTC. Protein product: CASSRDRATYEQYF. The chain links TRBV19 to TRBJ2-7, with 9 positions matching TRBD1. V shed 4 bases, J shed 2 bases, and the junction held 3 bases outside the gene matches. This CDR3 contains 14 residues. Germline CDR1 reads LNHDA; CDR2 reads SQIVND (reference sequence).